Below are 11 T cell receptor beta chains sequenced from a single sample in a study of blood T cells in healthy people across ages. Primers used in a second PCR of roughly 6 to 11 cycles were a sample-barcoded 5' primer and a J-beta primer mix. In TCRdb, the 5' RACE reads were re-called with MiXCR into one record per CDR3 protein. Of about 970,000 distinct CDR3 sequences in the sample, roughly 51% were seen once. Sequenced sample: blood. All receptors come from a woman aged 60-70 years in good health.

This clonotype has only a few counts. The gene calls are TRBV25-1 and TRBJ2-5; D unclear. The V end lost 3 bases, the J end lost 2 bases, and 10 bases lay between the germline ends. Germline lookup yields CDR1 MGHDK and CDR2 SYGVNS. This CDR3 has 14 residues. As DNA, the CDR3 is TGTGCCAGCAGTGATGACATACGGCAAGAGACCCAGTACTTC. It codes for CASSDDIRQETQYF.

This clonotype showed up just a few times. The chain links TRBV30 to TRBJ1-2; D is ambiguous. Germline V gene lookup returns CDR1 GTSNPN and CDR2 SVGIG (reference sequence). V lost 0 bases to trimming and J lost 4 bases, with 6 bases between them. This CDR3 comprises 12 residues. CDR3 bases: TGTGCCTGGAGTGTACTTACCTATGGCTACACCTTC. Its translation: CAWSVLTYGYTF.

The rearrangement uses TRBV7-8 and TRBJ2-6; D ambiguous. The CDR3 loop spans 15 amino acids. V was pared by 8 bases and J by 0 bases, with 11 bases between. CDR1 and CDR2 from the germline V gene are SGHVS and FQNEAQ. The CDR3 DNA sequence: TGTGCCAGCGAACAGAGCCGCTCTGGGGCCAACGTCCTGACTTTC. Translated, it gives CASEQSRSGANVLTF.

The CDR3 region has the DNA TGTGCCAGCAGTTACCAGGGACTAGCGGGTTACAATGAGCAGTTCTTC. This encodes CASSYQGLAGYNEQFF. The chain couples TRBV6-6 to TRBJ2-1; TRBD2 matches 12 bases. The trim removed 2 bases at V and 4 bases at J, leaving 3 bases unmatched. Germline-derived CDR1 and CDR2 are MNHNY and SVGAGI (reference sequence). The CDR3 is made up of 16 amino acids.

V usage is TRBV12-3 or TRBV12-4 and J usage is TRBJ2-5, with D maybe TRBD2 (6 bases). V lost 0 bases, J lost 7 bases, and 9 bases lay in between. This CDR3 is built from 13 residues. CDR3 region: CASSLAGSGTQYF. The CDR3 bases are TGTGCCAGCAGTTTAGCGGGTAGCGGGACCCAGTACTTC.

V and J are TRBV6-2 or TRBV6-3 and TRBJ2-4; a possible D gene is TRBD1 (6 bases). The V end was cut by 4 bases, the J end by 6 bases, with 16 bases between. The length of the CDR3 is 15 residues. Per the germline V gene, CDR1 is MNHEY and CDR2 is SVGEGT. The CDR3 DNA reads as TGTGCCAGCAGTTCCCTGAGCTCGGACAGAAACATTCAGTACTTC. It translates to CASSSLSSDRNIQYF.

This clonotype was picked up a small number of times. This chain connects TRBV27 to TRBJ2-1, with 7 bases lining up with TRBD2. There are 15 residues in the CDR3. J lost 3 bases, V lost 0 bases, and 2 bases had no gene match. Germline lookup yields CDR1 MNHEY and CDR2 SMNVEV (reference sequence). The CDR3 DNA follows: TGTGCCAGCAGTTTATCGGGAGGGTACTACAATGAGCAGTTCTTC. This gives the protein CASSLSGGYYNEQFF.

In nucleotides, the CDR3 is TGTGCCAGCAGCCTCTATGGACTCGGGCAGGAGCAGTTCTTC. Protein sequence: CASSLYGLGQEQFF. The chain combines TRBV6-1 with TRBJ2-1; weak D call: TRBD2 (5 bases). CDR1 MNHNS and CDR2 SASEGT come from the germline V gene. CDR3 size: 14 residues. Trimming cost V 6 bases and J 10 bases, with 19 bases left between them.

The V gene is TRBV5-1, the J gene TRBJ2-5, with 7 bases aligning to TRBD1. The germline CDR1 and CDR2 sequences are SGHRS and YFSETQ. This CDR3 has 14 residues. Unmatched junction bases numbered 11, after V lost 7 bases and J lost 5 bases. The DNA for the CDR3 is TGCGCCAGCGGACCCCCCGGGACAGAGGAGACCCAGTACTTC. It encodes CASGPPGTEETQYF.

This clonotype was seen more than once but under ten times. The V and J genes are TRBV27 and TRBJ2-7, with TRBD1 matching 10 bases. V dropped 6 bases and J dropped 4; count of bases not matched to a gene: 12. Germline assignment: CDR1 MNHEY and CDR2 SMNVEV (reference sequence). The CDR3 length is 16 residues. The CDR3 loop is CASSKDRGGAKYEQYF. CDR3 DNA sequence: TGTGCCAGCAGCAAGGACAGGGGGGGAGCTAAATACGAGCAGTACTTC.

This chain connects TRBV28 to TRBJ2-4; TRBD1 is a possible D gene (6 bases). The germline V gene encodes CDR1 MDHEN and CDR2 SYDVKM. The CDR3 contains 14 residues. The V end was cut by 5 bases, the J end by 9 bases, with 17 bases between. CDR3 amino acids: CASSPGDKTIIQYF. The DNA of the CDR3 is TGTGCCAGCAGTCCCGGGGACAAGACTATCATTCAGTACTTC.